The 23 T cell receptor beta chains in this list originate from one sample, sequenced in a study of vaccination and CD4 T cells after COVID-19. Stated treatment: approximately nine-day PBMC culture with coronavirus spike peptide pools or control peptides (ViraFEST assay). With the Oncomine TCR Beta short-read assay, DNA from cultured CD4+ T cells was sequenced. One entry per CDR3 protein results from TCRdb running MiXCR on the PCR reads. The top ten clones hold approximately 12% of a sample with roughly 12,000 distinct CDR3 sequences, roughly 58% of them seen once. No cognate antigen is known for these TCRs. The sequenced sample was CD4+ T cells from blood, cultured in vitro. All receptors come from a human donor who had recovered from COVID-19.

J is TRBJ1-2 and V is TRBV6-4; no firm D call. The V end lost 8 bases, the J end lost 1 base, and 11 bases lay between the germline ends. The CDR3 totals 13 residues. CDR1 MRHNA and CDR2 SNTAGT come from the germline V gene. CDR3 protein: CASRSGLNYGYTF. The CDR3 bases are TGTGCCAGCCGGTCAGGACTTAACTATGGCTACACCTTC.

The rearrangement links TRBV18 to TRBJ1-2; 8 bases fit TRBD1. The V segment lost 4 bases and the J segment 8 bases; nucleotides outside the gene matches: 9. Per the germline V gene, CDR1 is KGHSH and CDR2 is LQKENI. This CDR3 comprises 14 residues. This CDR3 is CASSLPGTGSGYTF. CDR3 nucleotides: TGTGCCAGCTCACTCCCCGGGACAGGCTCCGGCTACACCTTC.

The chain recombines TRBV20-1 with TRBJ2-5; TRBD2 matches at 8 bases. Looked up from germline, CDR1 is DFQATT and CDR2 is SNEGSKA (reference sequence). CDR3 size: 14 residues. After removal of 2 bases from V and 4 bases from J, the junction contained 6 bases not matched to a gene. In nucleotides, the CDR3 is TGCAGTGCTAGACCCCTAGCGGGTGGAGAGACCCAGTACTTC. The encoded protein is CSARPLAGGETQYF.

There are a few counts of this clonotype. The V and J genes are TRBV20-1 and TRBJ1-2; 7 bases fit TRBD1. This CDR3 has 12 amino acids. CDR1 is DFQATT, CDR2 SNEGSKA, per germline (reference sequence). After removal of 5 bases from V and 6 bases from J, the junction contained 6 bases not matched to a gene. Here the CDR3 DNA reads TGCAGTGCTGATAGACAGGGTGATGGCTACACCTTC. This sequence encodes CSADRQGDGYTF.

This clonotype was counted a single time. The gene calls are TRBV7-3 and TRBJ1-2; TRBD1 is a possible D gene (6 bases). Trimming took off 4 bases at V and 5 bases at J, with 20 bases between the two ends. The germline V gene has CDR1 SGHTA and CDR2 FQGTGA. The CDR3 is 16 amino acids. The CDR3 DNA reads TGTGCCAGCAGCTCCCCAGGGGCCCGGACCGTATATGGCTACACCTTC. As protein: CASSSPGARTVYGYTF.

The CDR3 spells CASSDLLAGAADTQYF. CDR3 sequence (DNA): TGTGCCAGCAGTGACTTACTAGCGGGAGCTGCAGATACGCAGTATTTT. The chain employs TRBV6-1 and TRBJ2-3; TRBD2 matches 11 bases. The V gene's germline CDR1 is MNHNS and CDR2 SASEGT. Trimming cost V 3 bases and J 4 bases; bases outside gene matches: 6. The CDR3 sequence is 16 residues long.

The chain has TRBV19 and TRBJ2-7, with 9 bases that match TRBD1. CDR1 and CDR2 from the germline V gene are LNHDA and SQIVND (reference sequence). V lost 8 bases to trimming and J lost 6 bases; unmatched junction nucleotides: 2. The CDR3 runs 11 residues. The DNA for the CDR3 is TGTGCCAGTGGGACAGGGAGCGAGCAGTACTTC. Translating gives CASGTGSEQYF.

This clonotype was counted only a few times. The rearrangement uses TRBV6-2 or TRBV6-3 and TRBJ1-2; no firm D call. The CDR3 runs to 15 residues. Germline V gives CDR1 MNHEY, CDR2 SVGEGT. V shed 6 bases and J shed 6 bases, with 20 bases lying between them. In nucleotides, the CDR3 is TGTGCCAGCAGCACCATCCGGGATCCAGCCAATGGCTACACCTTC. Amino acid sequence: CASSTIRDPANGYTF.

The chain is built from TRBV7-8 and TRBJ1-5; D remains unclear. The CDR3 contains 15 residues. The V gene lost 0 bases and the J gene lost 6 bases, with 12 bases spanning the gap. Germline-derived CDR1 and CDR2 are SGHVS and FQNEAQ. The CDR3 nucleotides are TGTGCCAGCAGCTTAGCGCCAAACTGGGGTCAGCCCCAGCATTTT. Translated: CASSLAPNWGQPQHF.

This chain links TRBV7-8 with TRBJ1-5; D perhaps matches TRBD1 (6 bases). V lost 6 bases, J lost 6 bases, and 30 bases lay in between. CDR3 length: 19 amino acids. CDR1 is SGHVS and CDR2 is FQNEAQ in the germline V gene. DNA for the CDR3: TGTGCCAGCAGTAATCTGGGGAGGCGGTCTTGGGCCAGGGGTCAGCCCCAGCATTTT. This encodes CASSNLGRRSWARGQPQHF.

The chain has TRBV20-1 and TRBJ2-5, with D possibly matching TRBD1 (5 bases). V lost 2 bases, J lost 1 base, and 17 bases lay in between. The CDR3 contains 16 residues. The germline V gene has CDR1 DFQATT and CDR2 SNEGSKA (reference sequence). In nucleotides, the CDR3 is TGCAGTGCTAGACCGGTACAGGCCAACCCCCAAGAGACCCAGTACTTC. Protein product: CSARPVQANPQETQYF.

The V call is TRBV28, the J call TRBJ1-3; 7 nucleotides match TRBD1. Germline V gives CDR1 MDHEN, CDR2 SYDVKM. The CDR3 extends over 14 amino acids. V gave up 5 bases and J gave up 3 bases; unmatched junction bases: 4. In nucleotides, the CDR3 is TGTGCCAGCAGTACCACAGGGGATGGAAACACCATATATTTT. It codes for CASSTTGDGNTIYF.

This clonotype has just a few counts. The chain links TRBV6-4 to TRBJ2-3; no clear D. The CDR3 runs 14 residues. The germline V gene encodes CDR1 MRHNA and CDR2 SNTAGT. The ends were cut back, 0 bases at V and 0 bases at J, with 4 bases in the middle. This chain's CDR3 is CASSDSDSTDTQYF. The DNA of the CDR3 is TGTGCCAGCAGTGACTCGGACAGCACAGATACGCAGTATTTT.

The chain employs TRBV2 and TRBJ1-6; D not certain. The CDR3 consists of 13 residues. Germline values: CDR1 SNHLY, CDR2 FYNNEI. Trimming took 0 bases from V and 7 from J, leaving 4 bases between them. The CDR3 here is CASSEAENSPLHF. In DNA form, the CDR3 reads TGTGCCAGCAGTGAAGCGGAGAATTCACCCCTCCACTTT. Full variable domain (rest looked up from reference TRBV2 and TRBJ1-6): EPEVTQTPSHQVTQMGQEVILRCVPISNHLYFYWYRQILGQKVEFLVSFYNNEISEKSEIFDDQFSVERPDGSNFTLKIRSTKLEDSAMYFCASSEAENSPLHFGNGTRLTVT.

In this sample, this clonotype turned up once. This chain joins TRBV5-5 and TRBJ1-2, with 10 bases that match TRBD1. This CDR3 is 14 amino acids long. Trimming removed 4 bases from V and 5 bases from J; junction bases left unmatched: 5. Germline V gene sequence: CDR1 SGHKS, CDR2 YYEKEE (reference sequence). The CDR3 region is CASSPRTGGYGYTF. CDR3 coding DNA: TGTGCCAGCAGCCCCCGGACAGGGGGGTATGGCTACACCTTC.

The chain links TRBV28 to TRBJ2-5, with 7 bases identical to TRBD1. Trimming removed 5 bases from V and 4 bases from J; junction bases left unmatched: 7. The CDR3 totals 14 residues. Germline assignment: CDR1 MDHEN and CDR2 SYDVKM. The CDR3 DNA is TGTGCCAGCAGTGTACAGGGGATTCGAGAGACCCAGTACTTC. It yields the protein CASSVQGIRETQYF.

This chain uses TRBV5-1 with TRBJ2-7; TRBD1 is a possible D gene (6 bases). CDR3 length: 13 amino acids. V was shortened by 7 bases and J by 4 bases, with 15 bases between the two germline ends. Looked up from germline, CDR1 is SGHRS and CDR2 is YFSETQ. The CDR3 reads CASSQGANYEQYF. The CDR3 DNA follows: TGCGCCAGCTCACAGGGTGCAAATTACGAGCAGTACTTC.

V usage is TRBV5-5 and J usage is TRBJ1-1; possibly TRBD1 for D (6 bases). Germline V gene lookup returns CDR1 SGHKS and CDR2 YYEKEE (reference sequence). This CDR3 region has 14 residues. The V gene lost 1 base and the J gene lost 5 bases, with 12 bases spanning the gap. The CDR3 here is CASSLSGRGTEAFF. The CDR3, as DNA: TGTGCCAGCAGCTTGAGTGGCAGGGGTACTGAAGCTTTCTTT.

The chain employs TRBV20-1 and TRBJ1-2, with TRBD1 matching over 8 bases. There are 15 residues in the CDR3. J gave up 6 bases and V 2 bases, and 11 bases lay outside the gene matches. Germline V gives CDR1 DFQATT, CDR2 SNEGSKA (reference sequence). The CDR3 protein is CSARPPGQGKHGYTF. CDR3 coding DNA: TGCAGTGCTAGACCCCCTGGACAGGGAAAACATGGCTACACCTTC.

Notes on this clonotype: It is unclear where the CDR3 begins or ends on the DNA, so no DNA is shown, and the CDR3 is as TCRdb lists it. This chain joins TRBV5-1 and TRBJ1-2; the DNA was not used to check the table's D call, TRBD1. The CDR3 is 24 residues long, ends included. Per the germline V gene, CDR1 is SGHRS and CDR2 is YFSETQ. The CDR3 region is CASTNQTSMYLCASLRGPIYGYTF.

This rearrangement joins TRBV6-2 or TRBV6-3 to TRBJ2-7; 9 bases are shared with TRBD1. CDR1 MNHEY and CDR2 SVGEGT come from the germline V gene. The ends lost 6 bases at V and 5 bases at J; junction bases unmatched: 20. CDR3 length: 18 residues. The CDR3 DNA reads as TGTGCCAGCAGAACACCGGGACAGGGAATCGGACCCTCTGACGAGCAGTACTTC. Translation gives CASRTPGQGIGPSDEQYF.

The chain has TRBV20-1 and TRBJ1-6; D unresolved. CDR3 size: 15 residues. CDR1 and CDR2 from the germline V gene are DFQATT and SNEGSKA (reference sequence). Trimming took 3 bases from V and 8 from J, leaving 17 bases between them. CDR3 nucleotides: TGCAGTGCTAGTCCTGCCCGGGGATATGATTCACCCCTCCACTTT. Encoded protein: CSASPARGYDSPLHF.

The chain employs TRBV27 and TRBJ1-5; D uncertain. The V gene lost 5 bases and the J gene lost 6 bases, with 14 bases spanning the gap. Germline values: CDR1 MNHEY, CDR2 SMNVEV (reference sequence). The CDR3 extends over 14 amino acids. This CDR3 is CASSEGNGGQPQHF. For the CDR3, the DNA is TGTGCCAGCAGTGAAGGCAACGGAGGTCAGCCCCAGCATTTT.